What follows are 20 T cell receptor beta chains derived from one specimen sequenced in a study of blood T cell repertoires in COVID-19. TCRdb's copy holds only in-frame clones and misses some; the assay was immunoSEQ multiplex PCR. The table shows more than 200,000 clones, with 82% occurring only once. Sample: peripheral blood. The receptors come from a woman of 80 years or more with COVID-19, enrolled during active disease.

In its sample, this clone was seen once. The rearrangement joins TRBV5-4 to TRBJ2-1; possibly TRBD1 for D (6 bases). Trimming stripped 4 bases from V and 3 bases from J, with 11 bases between. Germline V CDR1 and CDR2: SGHNT, YYREEE (reference sequence). The CDR3 loop spans 14 amino acids. The CDR3 region is CASSTGQFYNEQFF. The CDR3 bases are TGTGCCAGCAGCACCGGACAGTTCTACAATGAGCAGTTCTTC.

This clone has only one observation. One end of the junction varies from germline; a read error may be responsible. The chain links TRBV7-9 to TRBJ1-1; D is perhaps TRBD1 (6 bases). The germline V gene encodes CDR1 SEHNR and CDR2 FQNEAQ (reference sequence). The CDR3 spans 12 residues. The CDR3 DNA reads as TGTGCCAGCAGTTCCGGGGGGCGGTCGGGGGTCTTT. It is translated as CASSSGGRSGVF.

This clone has a handful of counts. The gene calls are TRBV18 and TRBJ1-4, with D possibly TRBD1 on 6 matching bases. The CDR3 consists of 14 residues. Germline CDR1 KGHSH, CDR2 LQKENI. Trimming pared 3 bases from V and 8 bases from J, leaving 13 bases between. The CDR3 reads CASSPVTGGEKLFF. In nucleotides, the CDR3 is TGTGCCAGCTCACCGGTGACAGGTGGGGAAAAACTGTTTTTT.

The chain combines TRBV27 with TRBJ2-1; the match to TRBD2 covers 9 bases. Germline V lookup: CDR1 MNHEY, CDR2 SMNVEV (reference sequence). CDR3 length: 15 amino acids. V was pared by 3 bases and J by 4 bases, with 4 bases of the junction left unmatched. The chain's CDR3 is CASSLREGRYNEQFF. The CDR3 nucleotides read TGTGCCAGCAGTTTGCGGGAGGGCCGGTACAATGAGCAGTTCTTC.

The chain links TRBV3-1 (or the pseudogene TRBV3-2) to TRBJ1-4, with a tentative D call TRBD1 (5 bases). Trimming pared 4 bases from V and 6 bases from J, leaving 12 bases between. This CDR3 has 14 amino acids. Germline CDR1 is LGHDT and CDR2 is YNNKEL (reference sequence). CDR3 coding DNA: TGTGCCAGCAGCCTCGATTTAGGGGATGAAAAACTGTTTTTT. Translation: CASSLDLGDEKLFF.

This chain connects TRBV6-6 to TRBJ2-7; D might be TRBD1 (6 bases). V lost 5 bases and J lost 3, with 14 bases in between. The V gene's germline CDR1 is MNHNY and CDR2 SVGAGI (reference sequence). The CDR3 loop spans 14 amino acids. The CDR3 is CASSPRGNGYEQYF. CDR3 coding DNA: TGTGCCAGCAGTCCCAGGGGAAACGGCTACGAGCAGTACTTC.

The genes are TRBV6-5 and TRBJ1-2, with TRBD1 as a possible D gene (5 bases). The CDR3 is 13 residues long. Between the trimmed V and J ends, which lost 8 bases and 0 bases, there was a span of 10 bases. CDR1 is MNHEY, CDR2 SVGAGI, per germline. The chain's CDR3 is CASGQGANYGYTF. The CDR3 nucleotides are TGTGCCAGCGGGCAGGGCGCTAACTATGGCTACACCTTC.

The V and J genes are TRBV5-1 and TRBJ2-3; weak D call: TRBD1 (6 bases). Trimming took 0 bases from V and 2 from J, leaving 10 bases between them. CDR3 length: 15 amino acids. In germline, CDR1 is SGHRS, CDR2 YFSETQ. In nucleotides, the CDR3 is TGCGCCAGCAGCTTGGGAGGGGGATTCACAGATACGCAGTATTTT. It is translated as CASSLGGGFTDTQYF.

This chain links TRBV19 with TRBJ2-1; D unresolved. Looked up from germline, CDR1 is LNHDA and CDR2 is SQIVND (reference sequence). Trimming shortened V by 3 bases and J by 6 bases, and 18 bases separated the two germline ends. The CDR3 extends over 16 amino acids. The CDR3 loop is CASSILLAPRPNEQFF. The DNA of the CDR3 is TGTGCCAGTAGTATCCTTTTAGCTCCCCGCCCCAATGAGCAGTTCTTC.

The rearrangement joins TRBV11-2 to TRBJ2-1; 7 nucleotides agree with TRBD2. V dropped 4 bases and J dropped 3; count of bases not matched to a gene: 6. Germline V CDR1 and CDR2: SGHAT, FQNNGV. The CDR3 spans 15 residues. The CDR3 sequence is CASSSSGLLYNEQFF. The CDR3, as DNA: TGTGCCAGCAGCTCCTCGGGACTACTCTACAATGAGCAGTTCTTC.

The sample holds one count of this clone. The chain joins TRBV7-3 to TRBJ2-5; TRBD1 is a possible D gene (7 bases). The germline CDR1 and CDR2 sequences are SGHTA and FQGTGA. V lost 5 bases to trimming and J lost 4 bases, with 14 bases between them. CDR3 length: 14 residues. CDR3: CASSQAGGGETQYF. The DNA for the CDR3 is TGTGCCAGCAGCCAGGCAGGGGGAGGAGAGACCCAGTACTTC.

Only a few counts were recorded for this clone. The rearrangement links TRBV7-8 to TRBJ1-4; TRBD1 might be the D (5 bases). Trimming took off 5 bases at V and 11 bases at J, with 9 bases between the two ends. The germline gives CDR1 SGHVS, CDR2 FQNEAQ. The CDR3 extends over 11 amino acids. CDR3 nucleotides: TGTGCCAGCAGCCCGGGGGGGAAACTGTTTTTT. Its protein product is CASSPGGKLFF.

The gene calls are TRBV2 and TRBJ1-2; 11 nucleotides agree with TRBD1. Germline V CDR1 and CDR2: SNHLY, FYNNEI. With 8 bases clipped from V and 4 bases from J, the junction kept 18 bases outside the gene matches. This CDR3 comprises 18 residues. The CDR3 region has the DNA TGTGCCAGCCGCCCACCGATTGGACAGGGGGCGATGAGCTATGGCTACACCTTC. Its translation: CASRPPIGQGAMSYGYTF.

This clone was seen a single time. This chain uses TRBV27 with TRBJ2-2, with 16 bases that match TRBD2. This CDR3 region has 18 residues. Trimming took 5 bases from V and 3 from J; bases not matched to a gene: 6. CDR1 is MNHEY and CDR2 is SMNVEV in the germline V gene (reference sequence). In nucleotides, the CDR3 is TGTGCCAGCAGTACCGGGACTAGCGGGAGGGGAGACACCGGGGAGCTGTTTTTT. Translating it yields CASSTGTSGRGDTGELFF.

The chain joins TRBV5-4 to TRBJ1-4; D perhaps matches TRBD1 (5 bases). Germline V gives CDR1 SGHNT, CDR2 YYREEE (reference sequence). The V end was cut by 1 base, the J end by 6 bases, with 10 bases between. There are 14 residues in the CDR3. CDR3 region: CASSLTGVDEKLFF. The DNA for the CDR3 is TGTGCCAGCAGCTTGACAGGAGTTGATGAAAAACTGTTTTTT.

V and J are TRBV6-6 and TRBJ2-1; D gene uncertain. Trimming left V 2 bases short and J 10 bases short, with 6 bases between. Germline CDR1 reads MNHNY; CDR2 reads SVGAGI (reference sequence). This CDR3 spans 11 amino acids. The CDR3: CASSYTSEQFF. The CDR3 DNA sequence: TGTGCCAGCAGTTACACATCCGAGCAGTTCTTC.

This chain uses TRBV5-3 with TRBJ1-4; D is uncertain. TRBV5-3 carries the ORF label, with uncertain function. V was cut by 0 bases and J by 7 bases, with 13 bases left in between. CDR3 length: 15 amino acids. CDR3 coding DNA: TGTGCCAGAAGCTTGGCCCGAGGGCGCGGTGAAAAACTGTTTTTT. It translates to CARSLARGRGEKLFF.

This clone was recorded at least ten times. The chain couples TRBV18 to TRBJ2-7, with TRBD2 as a possible D gene (6 bases). The CDR3 is 17 residues long. Trimming cost V 2 bases and J 0 bases, with 17 bases left between them. CDR1 KGHSH and CDR2 LQKENI come from the germline V gene. DNA of the CDR3: TGTGCCAGCTCACCATCGTCTGGCGGGGCGAGCTCCTACGAGCAGTACTTC. It is translated as CASSPSSGGASSYEQYF.

The chain carries TRBV24-1 and TRBJ2-1; 8 positions match TRBD1. The CDR3 spans 14 residues. CDR1 KGHDR and CDR2 SFDVKD come from the germline V gene. V was pared by 5 bases and J by 3 bases, with 2 bases of the junction left unmatched. The CDR3: CATSGGQGYNEQFF. The CDR3 DNA reads as TGTGCCACCAGTGGTGGACAGGGCTACAATGAGCAGTTCTTC.

This sequence joins TRBV28 and TRBJ1-1, with D possibly matching TRBD1 (5 bases). In germline, CDR1 is MDHEN, CDR2 SYDVKM. The V gene lost 5 bases and the J gene lost 2 bases, with 12 bases spanning the gap. The CDR3 runs 14 residues. CDR3 residues: CASSPGGDNTEAFF. In nucleotides, the CDR3 is TGTGCCAGCAGTCCCGGGGGAGATAACACTGAAGCTTTCTTT.